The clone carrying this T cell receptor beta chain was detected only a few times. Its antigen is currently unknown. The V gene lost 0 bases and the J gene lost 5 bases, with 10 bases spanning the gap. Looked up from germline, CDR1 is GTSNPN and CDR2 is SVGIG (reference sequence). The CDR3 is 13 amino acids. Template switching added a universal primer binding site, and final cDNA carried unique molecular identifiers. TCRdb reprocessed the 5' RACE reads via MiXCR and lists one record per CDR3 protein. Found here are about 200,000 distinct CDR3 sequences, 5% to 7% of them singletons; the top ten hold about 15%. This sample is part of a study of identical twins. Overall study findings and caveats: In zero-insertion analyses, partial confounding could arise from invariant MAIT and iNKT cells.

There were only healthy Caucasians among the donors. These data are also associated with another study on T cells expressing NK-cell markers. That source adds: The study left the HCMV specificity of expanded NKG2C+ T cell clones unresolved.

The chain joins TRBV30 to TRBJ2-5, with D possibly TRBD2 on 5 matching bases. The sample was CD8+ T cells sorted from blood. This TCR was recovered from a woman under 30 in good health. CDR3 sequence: CAWSVRGLETQYF. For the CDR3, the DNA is TGTGCCTGGAGTGTAAGAGGGCTTGAGACCCAGTACTTC.